This T cell receptor (beta chain) was recorded in a study of blood T cell repertoires in COVID-19. Across the whole study: The United States, Italy and Spain were the sources of the acute and convalescent COVID-19 samples. The analysed material was cDNA or gDNA that came from T cells, B-cell-depleted T cells, or PBMCs.

The repertoire was sequenced with immunoSEQ multiplex PCR; TCRdb's copy has only in-frame clones and lacks some. The sample carries fewer than 250,000 clones, approximately 83% recorded once. This clone was observed a handful of times. V lost 4 bases to trimming and J lost 7 bases; unmatched junction nucleotides: 6. CDR3 size: 16 residues. CDR1 is KGHDR and CDR2 is SFDVKD in the germline V gene. The chain combines TRBV24-1 with TRBJ2-1, with TRBD2 matching 13 bases. The TCR sequence derives from a woman aged 45 to 65 with acute or convalescent COVID-19. Specimen: peripheral blood. The CDR3 loop is CATSDSGLAGVNEQFF. The CDR3 DNA reads TGTGCCACCAGTGACAGTGGACTAGCGGGGGTTAATGAGCAGTTCTTC.